Listed here are 2 T cell receptor beta chains from one sample, sequenced in a study of T-cell reconstitution after alpha-beta-depleted transplantation in children. Library preparation (for TCRbeta) was performed with unique molecular identifiers. TCRdb processed the PCR reads anew with MiXCR; each CDR3 protein has one entry. Of around 960,000 distinct CDR3 sequences listed, roughly 31% are singletons. Specimen: PBMCs, mostly from graft donor cells, collected 360 days after TCRalphabeta/CD19-depleted stem cell transplant. The receptors shown here come from a boy in the first two years of life who had a stem cell transplant for SCID, so the T cells may come from the graft donor.

This sequence joins TRBV13 and TRBJ2-3, with D maybe TRBD2 (5 bases). V lost 5 bases to trimming and J lost 7 bases, with 16 bases between them. The CDR3 has 14 amino acids. Germline loops: CDR1 PRHDT, CDR2 FYEKMQ (reference sequence). CDR3 coding DNA: TGTGCCAGCAGCGTTGAGGGCCAATGGCATACGCAGTATTTT. Translating gives CASSVEGQWHTQYF.

The rearrangement joins TRBV9 to TRBJ2-5, with D perhaps matching TRBD1 (5 bases). Germline assignment: CDR1 SGDLS and CDR2 YYNGEE. This CDR3 contains 14 residues. The ends were cut back, 3 bases at V and 5 bases at J, with 14 bases in the middle. The CDR3, as DNA: TGTGCCAGCAGCGCCCTACCAGGGTGGGAGACCCAGTACTTC. It encodes CASSALPGWETQYF.